This TCR beta chain stems from a study of blood T cells in healthy people across ages. For the second PCR, which ran for roughly 7 to 11 cycles, a sample-barcoded 5' primer and a J-beta primer mix were used. MiXCR was run by TCRdb on the 5' RACE reads, yielding one entry per CDR3 protein. Of 800,000 to 950,000 distinct CDR3 sequences listed, 25% to 35% are singletons. As concerns this clonotype: One junction end does not reproduce the germline sequence, and a read error may be involved.

The germline V gene has CDR1 MDHEN and CDR2 SYDVKM. The CDR3 consists of 14 residues. This sample was shared with a second study, whose subject was T cells of mothers and their children.

This TCR was recovered from a woman aged 40 to 55 in good health. Input material: blood. This sequence joins TRBV28 and TRBJ1-4, with D perhaps TRBD1 (5 bases). The CDR3 DNA follows: TGTACCAGCAGGGCGGGGGCAACTAATGAAAAACTGTTTTTT. Its protein is CTSRAGATNEKLFF.